This T cell receptor (beta chain) was recovered during a study of shared clonotypes between healthy human individuals (TCRdb year 2020). Study-level background: The cohort comprised two women and a few men aged 18 to 49 years. For each donor, three plates each were used for CD4 naive and CD4 memory, two plates were used for CD8 naive, and one plate was used for CD8 memory. To estimate repertoire size and how much clonotypes are shared between individuals, the study performed deep sequencing of blood TCR repertoires from five healthy adults. To increase sequencing depth and limit assay-specific biases, different laboratories used diverse techniques to prepare libraries and sequence TCR repertoires. Leukapheresis yielded between about 0.85 and 9.5 billion PBMCs per donor. Study-wide findings and limitations: Based on pairwise subsampling, the degree of clonotype sharing among donors was expected to be affected by sequencing depth. Incomplete sequencing was indicated by rarefaction of sorted-subset datasets, despite the large sequencing depth. Higher generation probabilities were observed for clonotypes shared by all four sorted-subset donors than for non-shared clonotypes. Because the study included a small number of donors, the genetic and exposure-history diversity represented was limited. Sharing across a handful of donors was observed for about 4.8% of naive CD4, over 3% of naive CD8, 2.3% of memory CD4, and roughly 0.4% of memory CD8 clonotypes. Only blood was sampled, and tissue TCR repertoires likely differ from those in blood. Estimated clonotype richness was generally larger for naive than for memory subsets.

CDR1 and CDR2, looked up from the germline V gene, are SGHAT and FQNNGV. Including the terminal cysteine and phenylalanine, the CDR3 comprises 14 residues. Of the read, only the CDR3 DNA is kept; its 42 bases are in frame from base 1. Using the deep immunoSEQ assay, TCR CDR3 regions were amplified from genomic DNA by multiplex PCR. For each cell subset, the extracted genomic DNA was distributed evenly across all wells of several immunoSEQ 96-well plates, and each plate served as one replicate. Each replicate PCR for sorted subsets received around 200 ng genomic DNA, equal to about 30,000 T cell genomes. The purified libraries were quantified using a Qubit 3.0 fluorometer, sized with a Bioanalyzer 2100, and then quantified again using the KAPA Library Quantification kit. A separate single-read 150-cycle Illumina NextSeq 550 flow cell was used to sequence each immunoSEQ 96-well plate. Per the source publication's procedure: Because the immunoSEQ output included only junctional sequences and no quality scores, the filtering could not be the same as the filtering used for full-length reads. Sequences were annotated with PyIR, a Python wrapper for IgBLAST v1.9, using IMGT germline references to assign V/J genes and CDR3. Any read was removed if the V/J assignment was weak (E-value above 1e-6), the CDR3 was missing, or the read contained stop codons, out-of-frame junctions, or ambiguous translated residues. V3J clonotypes were defined as sequences sharing the same inferred V gene, J gene, and CDR3 amino acid sequence. Percentage overlap between repertoires was computed as shared unique clonotypes divided by the size of the smaller repertoire. Repertoire richness was assessed with RTK rarefaction, the Chao1 estimator, and Recon v2.1 estimates of unobserved clonotypes. For all TCRbeta clonotypes obtained by the gDNA method from four donors, generation probabilities were computed with OLGA. Held by TCRdb, this immuneACCESS table contains in-frame sequences only and omits some clones. Under half of the omission traces to an unresolved V gene where checked; the cause of the rest is unknown. D and trimming were read from the DNA, whereas the V and J calls and clone size are those reported in that table. The sample data list a few million clones, and approximately 96% of these were observed just once. Around 0.13% of the sample goes to the ten largest clones.

Notes on this clone: This receptor's antigen is unknown. A junction end diverges from the germline sequence, so it may reflect a read error.

Donors were healthy HIV-negative adults with no recently reported acute infections or vaccinations. Every donor was a Caucasian adult residing in Nashville, Tennessee, USA. Magnetic negative selection was used to enrich CD4+ T cells, after which naive cells were positively selected on CD45RA and the negative fraction became the memory subset. After blood collection by leukapheresis, PBMCs were isolated using Ficoll-Histopaque density gradient centrifugation and then cryopreserved in the vapor phase of liquid nitrogen. Analytical flow cytometry was used to check the purity and quantity of each magnetically sorted T cell population. Each sorted fraction had its genomic DNA isolated and then quantified by UV absorbance on a Nanodrop 2000c.

Sequencing was done on a sample of naive CD4+ T cells sorted from blood. Reading the label with the study, this specimen's cell subset or site is: CD45RA+ positively selected. The chain was built from TRBV11-2 and TRBJ1-2; there is no confident call for the D gene. The sequence derives from a man aged 18 to 35 in good health. At the DNA level, the sequence is TGTGCCAGCAGCCTAGAACGGGGTTTAGGTGGCTACACCTTC. Translated, this is CASSLERGLGGYTF.